One and the same sample provided the 14 T cell receptor beta chains below, sequenced in a study of cytomegalovirus exposure and HLA in healthy donors. The PCR used 60 Vbeta and 13 Jbeta primers. The table came from immunoSEQ multiplex PCR; TCRdb's copy has only in-frame clones and leaves some out. This sample has about 250,000 clones, with 70% to 90% found just once. The sample consisted of PBMCs. These receptors were collected from a girl aged 2 to 10 in good health and CMV-seronegative.

The chain couples TRBV6-6 to TRBJ2-3, with 8 bases fitting TRBD1. The germline V gene has CDR1 MNHNY and CDR2 SVGAGI (reference sequence). CDR3 length equals 15 residues. V shed 5 bases and J 4 bases; nucleotides not matched to a gene: 8. CDR3 DNA sequence: TGTGCCAGCAGTCCGGACAGGGTTTATCCAGATACGCAGTATTTT. Protein: CASSPDRVYPDTQYF.

The gene calls are TRBV11-2 and TRBJ1-6; the match to TRBD1 covers 7 bases. V lost 2 bases and J lost 6; bases outside the gene matches: 4. Looked up from germline, CDR1 is SGHAT and CDR2 is FQNNGV. This CDR3 has 15 residues. CDR3 DNA sequence: TGTGCCAGCAGCTTAAGGCCAGGGGGTAATTCACCCCTCCACTTT. Encoded protein: CASSLRPGGNSPLHF.

The rearrangement links TRBV7-9 to TRBJ2-7; TRBD1 agrees at 8 bases. Trimming cost V 6 bases and J 2 bases; bases outside gene matches: 6. This CDR3 region has 14 residues. Germline lookup yields CDR1 SEHNR and CDR2 FQNEAQ (reference sequence). CDR3 sequence: CASSMDRVPYEQYF. The DNA of the CDR3 is TGTGCCAGCAGTATGGACAGGGTCCCCTACGAGCAGTACTTC.

The J gene is TRBJ1-2, the V gene TRBV6-1, with 8 bases matching TRBD1. This CDR3 has 17 residues. Trimming took 1 base from V and 5 from J; bases not matched to a gene: 12. The V gene's germline CDR1 is MNHNS and CDR2 SASEGT. CDR3 bases: TGTGCCAGCAGTGAAGTAAGGACAGGGAAGGTTTGGTATGGCTACACCTTC. Translation: CASSEVRTGKVWYGYTF.

The J gene is TRBJ1-5, the V gene TRBV6-5; possible D gene TRBD1, 6 bases. The CDR3 is 13 amino acids. In germline, CDR1 is MNHEY, CDR2 SVGAGI. V lost 6 bases and J 7 bases, leaving 13 bases between the germline ends. The CDR3 spells CASSITGNQPQHF. For the CDR3, the DNA is TGTGCCAGCAGCATCACAGGGAACCAGCCCCAGCATTTT.

This chain links TRBV25-1 with TRBJ1-1, with D possibly matching TRBD1 (5 bases). The ends were cut back, 8 bases at V and 5 bases at J, with 18 bases in the middle. Germline values: CDR1 MGHDK, CDR2 SYGVNS. The CDR3 runs 14 residues. The CDR3 protein is CASRPRGPGTEAFF. The CDR3 DNA follows: TGTGCCAGCCGACCGCGGGGCCCCGGGACTGAAGCTTTCTTT.

CDR3 bases: TGTGCCACGAGGGAGGTAGGAACCTACGAGCAGTACTTC. It is translated as CATREVGTYEQYF. The chain is built from TRBV28 and TRBJ2-7; possibly TRBD2 for D (6 bases). Germline V gene data show CDR1 as MDHEN and CDR2 as SYDVKM. Trimming left V 10 bases short and J 2 bases short, with 15 bases between. The CDR3 covers 13 residues.

This chain uses TRBV7-8 with TRBJ2-7, with 10 bases lining up with TRBD1. This CDR3 is built from 16 residues. V was pared by 1 base and J by 3 bases, with 6 bases of the junction left unmatched. CDR1 and CDR2 (germline): SGHVS, FQNEAQ. The CDR3 is CASSLVSGTGVYEQYF. CDR3 DNA sequence: TGTGCCAGCAGCTTAGTTTCCGGGACAGGGGTCTACGAGCAGTACTTC. The full variable domain, in which reference TRBV7-8 and TRBJ2-7 provide the parts outside the CDR3, is GAGVSQSPRYKVAKRGQDVALRCDPISGHVSLFWYQQALGQGPEFLTYFQNEAQLDKSGLPSDRFFAERPEGSVSTLKIQRTQQEDSAVYLCASSLVSGTGVYEQYFGPGTRLTVT.

The J gene is TRBJ1-1, the V gene TRBV5-4, with D perhaps matching TRBD1 (5 bases). The CDR3 spans 15 residues. Trimming cost V 2 bases and J 2 bases, with 13 bases left between them. Germline CDR1 is SGHNT and CDR2 is YYREEE (reference sequence). The CDR3 nucleotides read TGTGCCAGCAGCTTTGGGGGGTTGAGCAACACTGAAGCTTTCTTT. Translation: CASSFGGLSNTEAFF.

This clone was picked up one time. The rearrangement uses TRBV7-9 and TRBJ1-4; perhaps TRBD1 as D (6 bases). From germline, CDR1 is SEHNR and CDR2 FQNEAQ (reference sequence). V was pared by 8 bases and J by 4 bases, with 14 bases between. This CDR3 has 14 amino acids. The CDR3 sequence is CASAGGARNEKLFF. CDR3 DNA sequence: TGTGCCAGCGCGGGGGGGGCTCGTAATGAAAAACTGTTTTTT.

The V gene is TRBV7-8, the J gene TRBJ2-3; a weak D match, TRBD1 (6 bases). The V gene's germline CDR1 is SGHVS and CDR2 FQNEAQ. The CDR3 runs 18 residues. Trimming removed 1 base at V and 2 bases at J, with 19 bases between. This CDR3 is CASSLGGVMGADTDTQYF. The DNA of the CDR3 is TGTGCCAGCAGCTTAGGTGGGGTTATGGGGGCCGACACAGATACGCAGTATTTT.

The chain has TRBV6-1 and TRBJ2-7; perhaps TRBD1 as D (5 bases). The CDR3 has 15 amino acids. Germline CDR1 and CDR2: MNHNS and SASEGT. The V end was cut by 1 base, the J end by 2 bases, with 12 bases between. DNA of the CDR3: TGTGCCAGCAGTGAAGTACAACTCAGGGCCTACGAGCAGTACTTC. This encodes CASSEVQLRAYEQYF.

The J gene is TRBJ2-4, the V gene TRBV7-2; D is undetermined. CDR3 length: 14 amino acids. Germline V lookup: CDR1 SGHTA, CDR2 FQGNSA. The V and J ends lost 0 bases and 0 bases respectively, with 3 bases between them. The CDR3 nucleotides read TGTGCCAGCAGCTTAGCTCTAGCCAAAAACATTCAGTACTTC. Translation: CASSLALAKNIQYF. The entire variable domain, with the rest obtained from reference TRBV7-2 and TRBJ2-4, is as follows: GAGVSQSPSNKVTEKGKDVELRCDPISGHTALYWYRQSLGQGLEFLIYFQGNSAPDKSGLPSDRFSAERTGGSVSTLTIQRTQQEDSAVYLCASSLALAKNIQYFGAGTRLSVL.

This clone was observed a single time. The chain employs TRBV5-6 and TRBJ2-3; 12 bases are a match to TRBD1. The trim removed 2 bases at V and 1 base at J, leaving 8 bases unmatched. The CDR3 runs 18 residues. The germline V gene has CDR1 SGHDT and CDR2 YYEEEE. As DNA, the CDR3 is TGTGCCAGCAGCTTCGGGACAGGGGGCTTCAGGGGCACAGATACGCAGTATTTT. Amino acid sequence: CASSFGTGGFRGTDTQYF.